The 23 T cell receptor beta chains listed next were all sequenced from one sample in a study of T cell responses to AZD1222 COVID-19 vaccine. Profiled with immunoSEQ multiplex PCR; TCRdb holds only in-frame clones, not every one. The sample shows approximately 93,000 clones, about 89% of them seen only once. This specimen consisted of peripheral blood, obtained 28 days after the second AZD1222 dose. All receptors come from an adult who received the AZD1222 COVID-19 vaccine.

V usage is TRBV5-8 and J usage is TRBJ2-7, with D tentatively TRBD2 (5 bases). This CDR3 contains 13 residues. Trimming cost V 4 bases and J 7 bases, with 15 bases left between them. Germline loops: CDR1 SGHTS, CDR2 YDEGEE. CDR3 sequence (DNA): TGTGCCAGCAGCCCGCATGGGCGGGCAGAGCAGTACTTC. This codes for CASSPHGRAEQYF.

This clone was counted a single time. J is TRBJ1-4 and V is TRBV4-1, with unresolved D. The germline V gene encodes CDR1 MGHRA and CDR2 YSYEKL. The CDR3 has 14 amino acids. V lost 2 bases, J lost 4 bases, and 8 bases lay in between. This chain's CDR3 is CASSQSIYNEKLFF. Here the CDR3 DNA reads TGCGCCAGCAGCCAATCGATATATAATGAAAAACTGTTTTTT.

This chain joins TRBV5-6 and TRBJ2-5; 7 bases are shared with TRBD2. Germline assignment: CDR1 SGHDT and CDR2 YYEEEE. This CDR3 has 16 amino acids. J lost 0 bases, V lost 0 bases, and 5 bases had no gene match. For the CDR3, the DNA is TGTGCCAGCAGCTTGGGGCGGGGGACGTACCAAGAGACCCAGTACTTC. Translating it yields CASSLGRGTYQETQYF.

This chain joins TRBV5-1 and TRBJ1-5, with no clear D. Germline V gives CDR1 SGHRS, CDR2 YFSETQ. V dropped 6 bases and J dropped 3 bases, with 7 bases sitting between them. The CDR3 is 12 amino acids. CDR3 in amino acids: CASMAANQPQHF. Here the CDR3 DNA reads TGCGCCAGCATGGCTGCCAATCAGCCCCAGCATTTT.

The chain has TRBV11-2 and TRBJ2-3; D might be TRBD1 (6 bases). Germline V gene data show CDR1 as SGHAT and CDR2 as FQNNGV. Trimming took off 1 base at V and 0 bases at J, with 8 bases between the two ends. The CDR3 spans 15 residues. The CDR3 DNA is TGTGCCAGCAGCTTAGGTGGGGGCAGCACAGATACGCAGTATTTT. It specifies CASSLGGGSTDTQYF.

The chain uses TRBV12-3 or TRBV12-4 and TRBJ1-2; D might be TRBD1 (6 bases). V gave up 2 bases and J gave up 3 bases, with 7 bases separating them. The CDR3 has 13 residues. The CDR3 protein is CASSLYRDYGYTF. The DNA for the CDR3 is TGTGCCAGCAGTTTATACAGGGACTATGGCTACACCTTC.

CDR3 bases: TGTGCCAGCAGCTTAGGTGCGGGGGCAGAGACCCAGTACTTC. The encoded protein is CASSLGAGAETQYF. The chain links TRBV7-2 to TRBJ2-5; D may be TRBD2 (7 bases). This CDR3 spans 14 amino acids. Germline CDR1 SGHTA, CDR2 FQGNSA. V lost 1 base to trimming and J lost 4 bases, with 10 bases between them.

The V and J genes are TRBV29-1 and TRBJ1-2; D is unclear. Trimming left V 2 bases short and J 8 bases short, with 12 bases between. CDR1 and CDR2 (germline): SQVTM, ANQGSEA. This CDR3 has 12 amino acids. The CDR3 sequence is CSVERFQSGYTF. CDR3 sequence (DNA): TGCAGCGTTGAAAGGTTTCAATCGGGCTACACCTTC.

The CDR3 DNA sequence: TGTGCTAGTGCCCAATGGGGGACCTATGGCTACACCTTC. Its translation: CASAQWGTYGYTF. This sequence joins TRBV12-5 and TRBJ1-2; TRBD1 is a possible D gene (5 bases). Germline CDR1 reads LGHNT; CDR2 reads FRNRAP. The CDR3 sequence is 13 residues long. Trimming took 7 bases from V and 4 from J, leaving 13 bases between them.

The gene calls are TRBV5-1 and TRBJ1-1, with D unresolved. CDR1 SGHRS and CDR2 YFSETQ come from the germline V gene. The V gene lost 0 bases and the J gene lost 0 bases, with 6 bases spanning the gap. This CDR3 has 14 residues. CDR3 in DNA: TGCGCCAGCAGCTTGGAGCGGATGAACACTGAAGCTTTCTTT. Protein: CASSLERMNTEAFF.

By share, this clone counts as medium-sized. The chain couples TRBV28 to TRBJ1-2; D remains ambiguous. From germline, CDR1 is MDHEN and CDR2 SYDVKM. Trimming took off 2 bases at V and 7 bases at J, with 14 bases between the two ends. This CDR3 spans 14 amino acids. CDR3 protein: CASSLGTAWVGYTF. For the CDR3, the DNA is TGTGCCAGCAGTTTAGGAACCGCCTGGGTTGGCTACACCTTC.

This sequence joins TRBV19 and TRBJ1-1, with no clear D. The CDR3 covers 11 residues. V was cut by 8 bases and J by 5 bases, with 9 bases left in between. Germline values: CDR1 LNHDA, CDR2 SQIVND (reference sequence). The CDR3, as DNA: TGTGCCAGTTCATTTGGGACTGAAGCTTTCTTT. Encoded protein: CASSFGTEAFF.

The V and J genes are TRBV5-6 and TRBJ2-3; unclear D gene. CDR3 length equals 12 residues. V was cut by 2 bases and J by 7 bases, with 8 bases left in between. In germline, CDR1 is SGHDT, CDR2 YYEEEE. CDR3 residues: CASSFDVNTQYF. In DNA, the CDR3 is TGTGCCAGCAGCTTTGATGTAAATACGCAGTATTTT.

CDR3 region: CASSLYSGDTEAFF. In nucleotides, the CDR3 is TGCGCCAGCAGCTTGTATTCAGGGGACACTGAAGCTTTCTTT. The chain is built from TRBV5-1 and TRBJ1-1; D is perhaps TRBD1 (6 bases). The germline gives CDR1 SGHRS, CDR2 YFSETQ. V lost 1 base and J 3 bases, leaving 10 bases between the germline ends. The CDR3 length is 14 residues.

The chain links TRBV5-4 to TRBJ2-1; D not certain. The CDR3 has 12 residues. Germline loops: CDR1 SGHNT, CDR2 YYREEE (reference sequence). Trimming cost V 1 base and J 8 bases, with 7 bases left between them. The CDR3 bases are TGTGCCAGCAGCTTGTCTGGTGATGAGCAGTTCTTC. Residues: CASSLSGDEQFF.

This chain uses TRBV24-1 with TRBJ2-3; D possibly corresponds to TRBD1 (7 bases). Trimming pared 4 bases from V and 2 bases from J, leaving 15 bases between. Germline CDR1 is KGHDR and CDR2 is SFDVKD. CDR3 length equals 16 residues. CDR3 sequence (DNA): TGTGCCACCAGTGACGGGGGACAGCCATACACAGATACGCAGTATTTT. Its translation: CATSDGGQPYTDTQYF.

The CDR3 DNA follows: TGCAGTGCTAAGACCACTGAAGCTTTCTTT. Translation: CSAKTTEAFF. The chain uses TRBV20-1 and TRBJ1-1; no firm D call. Germline CDR1 DFQATT, CDR2 SNEGSKA (reference sequence). V shed 4 bases and J shed 4 bases, with 4 bases lying between them. This CDR3 has 10 residues.

The chain is built from TRBV5-1 and TRBJ1-5; D is undetermined. CDR1 is SGHRS, CDR2 YFSETQ, per germline. The CDR3 loop spans 14 amino acids. V was pared by 4 bases and J by 0 bases, with 8 bases between. The CDR3 DNA sequence: TGCGCCAGCAGCCCCGGACTTAGCAATCAGCCCCAGCATTTT. Amino acid sequence: CASSPGLSNQPQHF. The whole variable domain, filled in from reference TRBV5-1 and TRBJ1-5, reads KAGVTQTPRYLIKTRGQQVTLSCSPISGHRSVSWYQQTPGQGLQFLFEYFSETQRNKGNFPGRFSGRQFSNSRSEMNVSTLELGDSALYLCASSPGLSNQPQHFGDGTRLSIL.

This rearrangement joins TRBV5-1 to TRBJ1-4; tentatively, D is TRBD1 (6 bases). Germline lookup yields CDR1 SGHRS and CDR2 YFSETQ. This CDR3 contains 14 residues. V was cut by 4 bases and J by 5 bases, with 12 bases left in between. CDR3 DNA sequence: TGCGCCAGCAGCGTGGGACACACAAATGAAAAACTGTTTTTT. The encoded protein is CASSVGHTNEKLFF.

The chain is built from TRBV3-1 (or the pseudogene TRBV3-2) and TRBJ2-1; no clear D. Between the trimmed V and J ends, which lost 4 bases and 5 bases, there was a span of 6 bases. This CDR3 is 12 amino acids long. Germline assignment: CDR1 LGHDT and CDR2 YNNKEL (reference sequence). This CDR3 is CASSRSNNEQFF. The CDR3 bases are TGTGCCAGCAGCCGATCTAACAATGAGCAGTTCTTC.

The rearrangement uses TRBV19 and TRBJ2-2; possible D gene TRBD1, 6 bases. The CDR3 spans 15 residues. The germline V and J ends were trimmed by 4 bases and 1 base, with 10 bases remaining between them. CDR1 LNHDA and CDR2 SQIVND come from the germline V gene (reference sequence). The CDR3 nucleotides are TGTGCCAGTAGTACAGTGGGACAGAACACCGGGGAGCTGTTTTTT. This gives the protein CASSTVGQNTGELFF.

This rearrangement joins TRBV6-5 to TRBJ2-1; 7 positions agree with TRBD1. Per the germline V gene, CDR1 is MNHEY and CDR2 is SVGAGI. V was clipped by 9 bases and J by 2 bases; unmatched bases: 7. This CDR3 comprises 14 residues. CDR3: CASHKGGPYNEQFF. In DNA, the CDR3 is TGTGCCAGTCATAAAGGGGGCCCCTACAATGAGCAGTTCTTC.

V is TRBV9 and J is TRBJ1-2; 8 bases are a match to TRBD1. This CDR3 comprises 15 residues. Germline CDR1 SGDLS, CDR2 YYNGEE. V shed 3 bases and J 3 bases; nucleotides not matched to a gene: 7. CDR3 in DNA: TGTGCCAGCAGCGCCATTGGGGGACAGGACTATGGCTACACCTTC. Amino acid sequence: CASSAIGGQDYGYTF.